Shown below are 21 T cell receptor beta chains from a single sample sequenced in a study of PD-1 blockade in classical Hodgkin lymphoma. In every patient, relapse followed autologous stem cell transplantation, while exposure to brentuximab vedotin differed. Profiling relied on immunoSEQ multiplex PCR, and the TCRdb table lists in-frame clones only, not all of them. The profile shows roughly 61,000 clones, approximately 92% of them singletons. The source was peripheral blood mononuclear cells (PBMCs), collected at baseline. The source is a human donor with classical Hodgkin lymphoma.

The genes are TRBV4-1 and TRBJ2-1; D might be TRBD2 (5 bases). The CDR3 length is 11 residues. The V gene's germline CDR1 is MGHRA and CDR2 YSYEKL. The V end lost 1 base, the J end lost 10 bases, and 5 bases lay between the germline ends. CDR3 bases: TGCGCCAGCAGCCAAGGAGGGGAGCAGTTCTTC. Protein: CASSQGGEQFF.

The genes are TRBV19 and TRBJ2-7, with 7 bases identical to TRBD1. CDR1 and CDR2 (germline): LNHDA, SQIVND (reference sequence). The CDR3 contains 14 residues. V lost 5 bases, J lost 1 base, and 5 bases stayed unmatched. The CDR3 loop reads CASSFQGDSYEQYF. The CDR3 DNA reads TGTGCCAGTAGTTTCCAGGGGGATTCCTACGAGCAGTACTTC.

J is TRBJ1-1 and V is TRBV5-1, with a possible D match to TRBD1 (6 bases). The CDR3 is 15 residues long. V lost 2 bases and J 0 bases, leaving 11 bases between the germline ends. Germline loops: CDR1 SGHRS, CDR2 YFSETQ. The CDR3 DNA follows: TGCGCCAGCAGCTTTTGGGACAACGTGAACACTGAAGCTTTCTTT. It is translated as CASSFWDNVNTEAFF.

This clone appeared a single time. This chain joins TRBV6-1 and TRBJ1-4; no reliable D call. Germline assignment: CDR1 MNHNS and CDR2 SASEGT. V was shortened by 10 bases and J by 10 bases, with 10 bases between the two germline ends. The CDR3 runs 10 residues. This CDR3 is CANPRGKLFF. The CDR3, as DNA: TGTGCCAACCCCCGGGGAAAACTGTTTTTT.

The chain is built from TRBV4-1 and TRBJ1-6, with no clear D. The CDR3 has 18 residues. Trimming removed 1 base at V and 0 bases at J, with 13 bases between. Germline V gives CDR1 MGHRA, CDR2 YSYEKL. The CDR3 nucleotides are TGCGCCAGCAGCCAAGTAGGTCTCCGCAGCTCCTATAATTCACCCCTCCACTTT. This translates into CASSQVGLRSSYNSPLHF.

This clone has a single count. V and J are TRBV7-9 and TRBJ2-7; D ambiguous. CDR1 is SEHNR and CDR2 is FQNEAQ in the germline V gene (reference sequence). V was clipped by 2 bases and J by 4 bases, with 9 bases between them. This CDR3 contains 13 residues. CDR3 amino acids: CASSLFMGYEQYF. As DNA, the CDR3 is TGTGCCAGCAGCTTATTCATGGGTTACGAGCAGTACTTC. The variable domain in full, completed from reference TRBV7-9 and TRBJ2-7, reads DTGVSQNPRHKITKRGQNVTFRCDPISEHNRLYWYRQTLGQGPEFLTYFQNEAQLEKSRLLSDRFSAERPKGSFSTLEIQRTEQGDSAMYLCASSLFMGYEQYFGPGTRLTVT.

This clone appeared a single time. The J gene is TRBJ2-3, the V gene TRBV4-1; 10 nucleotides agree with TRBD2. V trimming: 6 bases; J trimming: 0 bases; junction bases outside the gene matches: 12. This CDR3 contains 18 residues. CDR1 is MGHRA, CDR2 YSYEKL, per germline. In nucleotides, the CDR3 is TGCGCCAGCAGGCCTACTAGCGGGGCCCATGGAAGCACAGATACGCAGTATTTT. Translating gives CASRPTSGAHGSTDTQYF.

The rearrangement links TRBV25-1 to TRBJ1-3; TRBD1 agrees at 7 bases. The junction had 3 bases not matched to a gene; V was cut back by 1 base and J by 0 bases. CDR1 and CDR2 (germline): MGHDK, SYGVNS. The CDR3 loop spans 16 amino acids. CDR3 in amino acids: CASSELTGASGNTIYF. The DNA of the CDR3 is TGTGCCAGCAGTGAATTAACAGGGGCCTCTGGAAACACCATATATTTT. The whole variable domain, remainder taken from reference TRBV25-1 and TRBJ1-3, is EADIYQTPRYLVIGTGKKITLECSQTMGHDKMYWYQQDPGMELHLIHYSYGVNSTEKGDLSSESTVSRIRTEHFPLTLESARPSHTSQYLCASSELTGASGNTIYFGEGSWLTVV.

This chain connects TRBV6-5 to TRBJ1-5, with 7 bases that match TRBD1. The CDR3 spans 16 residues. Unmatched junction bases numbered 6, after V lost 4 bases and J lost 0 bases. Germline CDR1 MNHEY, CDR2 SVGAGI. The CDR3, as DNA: TGTGCCAGCAGTTCTGGGGACAGCTATAGCAATCAGCCCCAGCATTTT. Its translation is CASSSGDSYSNQPQHF.

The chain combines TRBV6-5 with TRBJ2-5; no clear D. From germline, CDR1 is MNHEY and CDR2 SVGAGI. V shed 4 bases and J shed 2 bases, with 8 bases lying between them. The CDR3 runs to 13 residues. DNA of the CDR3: TGTGCCAGCAGTTTTGGGATACAAGAGACCCAGTACTTC. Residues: CASSFGIQETQYF.

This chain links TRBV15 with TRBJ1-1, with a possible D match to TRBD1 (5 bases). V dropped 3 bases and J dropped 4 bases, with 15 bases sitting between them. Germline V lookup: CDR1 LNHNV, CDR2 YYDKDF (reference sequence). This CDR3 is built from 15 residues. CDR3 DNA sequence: TGTGCCACCAGCAGTGGAGGGTGGGGGTCCACTGAAGCTTTCTTT. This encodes CATSSGGWGSTEAFF.

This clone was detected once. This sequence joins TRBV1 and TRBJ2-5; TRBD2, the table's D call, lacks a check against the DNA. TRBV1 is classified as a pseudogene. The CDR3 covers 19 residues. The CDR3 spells CTSSPGWPSGGVKQETQYF. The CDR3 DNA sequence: TGCACCAGCAGCCCCGGGTGGCCTAGCGGGGGGGTGAAGCAAGAGACCCAGTACTTC.

DNA for the CDR3: TGTGCCTGGAGTAATACCGGGACTAGCGGGGGAGGTACGCAGTATTTT. Residues: CAWSNTGTSGGGTQYF. The rearrangement joins TRBV30 to TRBJ2-3; 14 bases agree with TRBD2. The CDR3 runs 16 residues. CDR1 is GTSNPN, CDR2 SVGIG, per germline (reference sequence). Trimming removed 2 bases from V and 8 bases from J; junction bases left unmatched: 9.

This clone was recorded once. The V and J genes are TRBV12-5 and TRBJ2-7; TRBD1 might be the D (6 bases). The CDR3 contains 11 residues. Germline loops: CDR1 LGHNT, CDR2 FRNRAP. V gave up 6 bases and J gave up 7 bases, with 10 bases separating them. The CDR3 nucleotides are TGTGCTAGTGGACCCGGGACAGAGCAGTACTTC. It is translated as CASGPGTEQYF.

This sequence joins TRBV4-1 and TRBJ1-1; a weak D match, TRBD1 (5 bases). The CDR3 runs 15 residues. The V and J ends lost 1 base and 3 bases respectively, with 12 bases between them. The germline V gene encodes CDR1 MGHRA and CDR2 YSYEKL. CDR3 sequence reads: CASSQAWGADTEAFF. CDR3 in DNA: TGCGCCAGCAGCCAAGCTTGGGGCGCGGACACTGAAGCTTTCTTT.

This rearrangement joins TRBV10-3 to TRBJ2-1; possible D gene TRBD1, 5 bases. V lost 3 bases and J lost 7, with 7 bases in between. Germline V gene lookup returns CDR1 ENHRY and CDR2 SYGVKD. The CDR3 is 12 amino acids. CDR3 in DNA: TGTGCCATCAGTGACAGGGAAAATGAGCAGTTCTTC. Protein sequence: CAISDRENEQFF.

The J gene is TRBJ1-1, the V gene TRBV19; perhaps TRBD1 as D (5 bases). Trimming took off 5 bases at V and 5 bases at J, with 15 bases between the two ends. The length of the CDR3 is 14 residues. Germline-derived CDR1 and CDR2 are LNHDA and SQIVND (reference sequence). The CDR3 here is CASSRGREKTEAFF. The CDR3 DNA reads TGTGCCAGTAGTCGAGGCAGGGAGAAAACTGAAGCTTTCTTT. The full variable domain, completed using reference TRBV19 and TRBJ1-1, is DGGITQSPKYLFRKEGQNVTLSCEQNLNHDAMYWYRQDPGQGLRLIYYSQIVNDFQKGDIAEGYSVSREKKESFPLTVTSAQKNPTAFYLCASSRGREKTEAFFGQGTRLTVV.

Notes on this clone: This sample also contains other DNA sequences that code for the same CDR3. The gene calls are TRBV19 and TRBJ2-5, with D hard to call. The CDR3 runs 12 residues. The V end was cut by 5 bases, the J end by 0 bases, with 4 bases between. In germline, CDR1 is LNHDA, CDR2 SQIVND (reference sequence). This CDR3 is CASSGYQETQYF. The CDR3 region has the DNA TGTGCCAGTAGTGGGTACCAAGAGACCCAGTACTTC.

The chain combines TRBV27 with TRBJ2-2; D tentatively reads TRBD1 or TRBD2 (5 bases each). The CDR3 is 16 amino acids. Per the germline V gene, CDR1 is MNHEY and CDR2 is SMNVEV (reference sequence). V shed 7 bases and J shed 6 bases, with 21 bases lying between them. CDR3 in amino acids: CASISGPKIGSGELFF. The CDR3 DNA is TGTGCCAGCATTTCGGGACCAAAGATCGGGTCCGGGGAGCTGTTTTTT.

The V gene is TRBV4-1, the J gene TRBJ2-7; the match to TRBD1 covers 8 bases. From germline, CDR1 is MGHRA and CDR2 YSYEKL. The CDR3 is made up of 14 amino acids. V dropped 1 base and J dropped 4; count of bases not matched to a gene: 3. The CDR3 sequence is CASSQVTGGYEQYF. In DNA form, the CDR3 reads TGCGCCAGCAGCCAAGTTACAGGGGGTTACGAGCAGTACTTC.

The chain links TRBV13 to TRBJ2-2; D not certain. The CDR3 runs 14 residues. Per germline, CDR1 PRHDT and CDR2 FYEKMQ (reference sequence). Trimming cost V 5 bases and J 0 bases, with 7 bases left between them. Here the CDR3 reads CASSLGPNTGELFF. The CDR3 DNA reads TGTGCCAGCAGCCTGGGTCCGAACACCGGGGAGCTGTTTTTT.